The clone carrying this T cell receptor (beta chain) turned up a few times. The TCRbeta library was prepared with unique molecular identifiers. Using its own MiXCR run on the PCR reads, TCRdb lists one record per CDR3 protein. The repertoire includes about 500,000 distinct CDR3 sequences, about 31% of them detected once, and under 3% sits in the top ten. The data belong to a study of T-cell reconstitution after alpha-beta-depleted transplantation in children. Trimming removed 1 base at V and 0 bases at J, with 12 bases between. Germline assignment: CDR1 LGHNA and CDR2 YNFKEQ. This CDR3 is built from 17 residues.

The chain links TRBV4-2 to TRBJ2-2; weak D call: TRBD2 (5 bases). The specimen comprised PBMCs from the stem cell graft donor, sampled from the stem cell graft. This receptor was identified in a human donor who donated a stem cell graft to a child with aplastic anemia. The chain's CDR3 is CASSQATRAANTGELFF. CDR3 DNA sequence: TGTGCCAGCAGCCAAGCAACGCGGGCTGCGAACACCGGGGAGCTGTTTTTT.